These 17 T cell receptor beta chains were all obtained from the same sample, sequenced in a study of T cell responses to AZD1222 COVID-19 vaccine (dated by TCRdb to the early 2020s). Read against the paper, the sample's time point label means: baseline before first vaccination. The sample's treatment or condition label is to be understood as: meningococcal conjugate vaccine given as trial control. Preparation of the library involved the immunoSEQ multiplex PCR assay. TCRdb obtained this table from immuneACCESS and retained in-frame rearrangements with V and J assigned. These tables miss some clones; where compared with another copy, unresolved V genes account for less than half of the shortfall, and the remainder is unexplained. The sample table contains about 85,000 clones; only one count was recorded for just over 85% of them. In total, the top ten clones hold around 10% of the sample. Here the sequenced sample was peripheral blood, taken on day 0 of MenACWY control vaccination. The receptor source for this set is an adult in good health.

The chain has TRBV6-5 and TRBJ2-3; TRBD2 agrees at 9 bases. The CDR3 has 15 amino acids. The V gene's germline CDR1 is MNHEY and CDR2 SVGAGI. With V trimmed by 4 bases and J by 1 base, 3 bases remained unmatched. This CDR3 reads CASSLAGARTDTQYF. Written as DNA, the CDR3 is TGTGCCAGCAGTTTAGCGGGAGCACGCACAGATACGCAGTATTTT.

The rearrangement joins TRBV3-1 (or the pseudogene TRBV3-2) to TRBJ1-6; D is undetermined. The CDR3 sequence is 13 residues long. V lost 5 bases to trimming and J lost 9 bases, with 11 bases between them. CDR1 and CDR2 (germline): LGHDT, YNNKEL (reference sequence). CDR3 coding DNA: TGTGCCAGCAGCTCGTCTATTGCTTCACCCCTCCACTTT. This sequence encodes CASSSSIASPLHF.

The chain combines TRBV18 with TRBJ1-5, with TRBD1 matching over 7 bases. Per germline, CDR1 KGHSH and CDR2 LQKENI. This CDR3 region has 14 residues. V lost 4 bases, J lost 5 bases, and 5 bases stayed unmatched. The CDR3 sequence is CASSLRQGDQPQHF. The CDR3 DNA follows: TGTGCCAGCTCACTTCGACAGGGTGATCAGCCCCAGCATTTT.

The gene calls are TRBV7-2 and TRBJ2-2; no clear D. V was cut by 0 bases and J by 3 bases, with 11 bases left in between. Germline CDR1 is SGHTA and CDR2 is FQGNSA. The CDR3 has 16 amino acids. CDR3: CASSLALSSYTGELFF. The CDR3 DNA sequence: TGTGCCAGCAGCTTAGCATTATCGTCCTACACCGGGGAGCTGTTTTTT.

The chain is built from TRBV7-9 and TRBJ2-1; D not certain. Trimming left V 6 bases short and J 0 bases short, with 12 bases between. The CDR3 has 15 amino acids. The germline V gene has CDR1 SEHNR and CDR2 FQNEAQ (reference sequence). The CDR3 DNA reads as TGTGCCAGCAGTCTGGACGGTCGCTCCTACAATGAGCAGTTCTTC. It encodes CASSLDGRSYNEQFF.

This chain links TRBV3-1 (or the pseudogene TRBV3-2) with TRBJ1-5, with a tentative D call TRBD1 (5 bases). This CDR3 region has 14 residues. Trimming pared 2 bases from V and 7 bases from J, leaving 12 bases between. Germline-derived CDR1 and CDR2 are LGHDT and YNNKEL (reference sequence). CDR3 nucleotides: TGTGCCAGCAGCCAACAAATAGGGACCCAGCCCCAGCATTTT. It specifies CASSQQIGTQPQHF.

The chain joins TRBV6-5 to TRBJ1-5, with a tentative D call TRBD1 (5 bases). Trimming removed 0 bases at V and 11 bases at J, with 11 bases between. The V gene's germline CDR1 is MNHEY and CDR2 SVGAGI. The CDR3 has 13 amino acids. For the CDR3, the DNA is TGTGCCAGCAGTTACTCTCCACAAGGGGCCCAGCATTTT. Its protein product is CASSYSPQGAQHF.

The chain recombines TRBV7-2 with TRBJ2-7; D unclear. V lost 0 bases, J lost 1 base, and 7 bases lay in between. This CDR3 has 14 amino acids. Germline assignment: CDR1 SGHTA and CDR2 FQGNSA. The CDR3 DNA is TGTGCCAGCAGCTTAGCAAGGCTATCCTACGAGCAGTACTTC. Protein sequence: CASSLARLSYEQYF.

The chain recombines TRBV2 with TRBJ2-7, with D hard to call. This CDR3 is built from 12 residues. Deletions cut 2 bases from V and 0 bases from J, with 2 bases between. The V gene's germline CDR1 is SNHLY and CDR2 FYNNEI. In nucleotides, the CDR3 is TGTGCCAGCAGTGAAACCTCCTACGAGCAGTACTTC. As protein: CASSETSYEQYF.

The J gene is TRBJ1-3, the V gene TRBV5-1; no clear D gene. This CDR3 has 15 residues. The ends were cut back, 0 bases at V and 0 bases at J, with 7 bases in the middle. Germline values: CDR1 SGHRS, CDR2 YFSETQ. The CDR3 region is CASSLADGSGNTIYF. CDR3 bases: TGCGCCAGCAGCTTGGCCGATGGCTCTGGAAACACCATATATTTT.

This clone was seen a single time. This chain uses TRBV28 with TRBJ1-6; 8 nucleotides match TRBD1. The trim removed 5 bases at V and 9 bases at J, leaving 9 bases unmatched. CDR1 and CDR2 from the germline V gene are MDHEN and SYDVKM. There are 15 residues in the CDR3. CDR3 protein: CASSPPGTGGSPLHF. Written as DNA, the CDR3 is TGTGCCAGCAGTCCCCCAGGCACAGGGGGTTCACCCCTCCACTTT. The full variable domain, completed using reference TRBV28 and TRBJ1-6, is DVKVTQSSRYLVKRTGEKVFLECVQDMDHENMFWYRQDPGLGLRLIYFSYDVKMKEKGDIPEGYSVSREKKERFSLILESASTNQTSMYLCASSPPGTGGSPLHFGNGTRLTVT.

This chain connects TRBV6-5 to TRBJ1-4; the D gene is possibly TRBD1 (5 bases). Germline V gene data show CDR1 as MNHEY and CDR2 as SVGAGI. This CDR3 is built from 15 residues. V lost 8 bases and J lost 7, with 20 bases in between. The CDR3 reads CASCLGLLGGEKLFF. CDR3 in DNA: TGTGCCAGCTGTTTGGGCCTCCTGGGGGGTGAAAAACTGTTTTTT.

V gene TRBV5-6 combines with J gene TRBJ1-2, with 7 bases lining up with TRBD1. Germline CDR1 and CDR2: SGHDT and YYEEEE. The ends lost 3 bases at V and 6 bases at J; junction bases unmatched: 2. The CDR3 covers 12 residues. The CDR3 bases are TGTGCCAGCAGCTCCGACAGGGATGGCTACACCTTC. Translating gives CASSSDRDGYTF.

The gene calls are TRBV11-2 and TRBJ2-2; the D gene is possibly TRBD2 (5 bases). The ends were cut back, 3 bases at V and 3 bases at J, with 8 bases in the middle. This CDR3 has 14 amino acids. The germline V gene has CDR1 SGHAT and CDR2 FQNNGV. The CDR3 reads CASSFVRDTGELFF. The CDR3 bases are TGTGCCAGCAGCTTCGTGAGGGACACCGGGGAGCTGTTTTTT.

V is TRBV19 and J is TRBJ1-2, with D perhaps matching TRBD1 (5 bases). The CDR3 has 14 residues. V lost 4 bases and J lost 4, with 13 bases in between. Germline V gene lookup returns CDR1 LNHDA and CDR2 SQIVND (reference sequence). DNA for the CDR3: TGTGCCAGTAGTAGGGGGACCCTGGGCTATGGCTACACCTTC. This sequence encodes CASSRGTLGYGYTF.

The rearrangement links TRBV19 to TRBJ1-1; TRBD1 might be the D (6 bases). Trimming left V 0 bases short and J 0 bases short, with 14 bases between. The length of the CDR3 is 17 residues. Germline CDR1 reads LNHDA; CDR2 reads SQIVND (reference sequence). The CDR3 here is CASSIDPPTGVNTEAFF. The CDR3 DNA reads TGTGCCAGTAGTATAGATCCCCCGACAGGTGTGAACACTGAAGCTTTCTTT.

DNA for the CDR3: TGTGCCACCAGCAGGGGAAGGGATATAGGCAATCAGCCCCAGCATTTT. This encodes CATSRGRDIGNQPQHF. V usage is TRBV15 and J usage is TRBJ1-5; D gene unclear. This CDR3 contains 16 residues. V gave up 3 bases and J gave up 2 bases, with 14 bases separating them. The V gene's germline CDR1 is LNHNV and CDR2 YYDKDF (reference sequence).